The T cell receptor beta chain described here comes from a study of control samples from healthy donors and cancer patients. Using immunoSEQ multiplex PCR, the repertoire was profiled, and TCRdb retains in-frame clones only, with some absent. The profile shows more than 90,000 clones, around 89% of them singletons. This CDR3 has 15 amino acids. Germline CDR1 reads MGHRA; CDR2 reads YSYEKL. V shed 4 bases, J shed 3 bases, and the junction held 5 bases outside the gene matches. This TCR was sampled from a man aged 30 to 39 in good health. The genes are TRBV4-1 and TRBJ1-5; 8 bases agree with TRBD1. The sequenced sample was blood. CDR3 protein: CASSPGQGANQPQHF. The CDR3, as DNA: TGCGCCAGCAGCCCTGGCCAGGGGGCCAATCAGCCCCAGCATTTT.